Shown below are 30 T cell receptor beta chains from a single sample sequenced in a study of metastatic and nonmetastatic thyroid tumors. TCRdb re-called the PCR reads via MiXCR. The top ten clones hold around 20% of a sample with 19,000 or so clones, about 33% of them seen once. The entire patient cohort was treatment-naive prior to thyroid surgery. Sequencing used adjacent normal tissue. The receptors shown here come from a female donor with papillary thyroid cancer or a benign thyroid nodule (not recorded which). Some clones in this sample may be carry-over from other donors' samples.

This clone was detected ten times or more. The rearrangement links TRBV28 to TRBJ1-1, with D tentatively TRBD1 (5 bases). Germline CDR1 and CDR2: MDHEN and SYDVKM. The CDR3 totals 12 residues. V dropped 6 bases and J dropped 8 bases, with 13 bases sitting between them. The CDR3 nucleotides read TGTGCCAGCAGCCGGGACGGGGGAGAAGCTTTCTTT. This translates into CASSRDGGEAFF.

For the CDR3, the DNA is TGTGCCTGGAGTGTCACCAGGACAGGGGGAGGATATGGCTACACCTTC. It is translated as CAWSVTRTGGGYGYTF. The gene calls are TRBV30 and TRBJ1-2; 10 bases align to TRBD1. This CDR3 region has 16 residues. After removal of 0 bases from V and 5 bases from J, the junction contained 9 bases not matched to a gene. From germline, CDR1 is GTSNPN and CDR2 SVGIG (reference sequence).

The table lists this clone with many counts. This chain connects TRBV7-3 to TRBJ2-3; D call uncertain. The CDR3 sequence is 13 residues long. V was trimmed by 8 bases and J by 2 bases, leaving 11 bases between them. The germline V gene encodes CDR1 SGHTA and CDR2 FQGTGA. The CDR3 nucleotides read TGTGCCAGCGCCGGAACCGACACAGATACGCAGTATTTT. Translating gives CASAGTDTDTQYF.

J is TRBJ1-1 and V is TRBV7-3, with unresolved D. The V gene's germline CDR1 is SGHTA and CDR2 FQGTGA. The CDR3 extends over 13 amino acids. V lost 1 base and J 5 bases, leaving 8 bases between the germline ends. The CDR3 DNA sequence: TGTGCCAGCAGCTTAATGGGAGGGACTGAAGCTTTCTTT. Protein sequence: CASSLMGGTEAFF.

This clone was seen more than once but under ten times. The chain couples TRBV19 to TRBJ1-1; possible D gene TRBD1, 6 bases. V was clipped by 5 bases and J by 5 bases, with 12 bases between them. This CDR3 spans 13 amino acids. Germline V gene lookup returns CDR1 LNHDA and CDR2 SQIVND (reference sequence). In nucleotides, the CDR3 is TGTGCCAGTAGTTTACAGGGCATGACTGAAGCTTTCTTT. Its protein is CASSLQGMTEAFF.

The CDR3: CASSLWQGVTNYGYTF. The CDR3 DNA is TGTGCCAGCAGTTTATGGCAGGGGGTGACTAACTATGGCTACACCTTC. The chain employs TRBV28 and TRBJ1-2; 7 bases map to TRBD1. This CDR3 is 16 amino acids long. The trim removed 0 bases at V and 0 bases at J, leaving 4 bases unmatched. CDR1 MDHEN and CDR2 SYDVKM come from the germline V gene.

The chain uses TRBV11-2 and TRBJ2-7; D is perhaps TRBD1 or TRBD2 (5 bases each). CDR1 and CDR2 from the germline V gene are SGHAT and FQNNGV. The V end lost 5 bases, the J end lost 0 bases, and 14 bases lay between the germline ends. CDR3 length: 15 amino acids. CDR3 region: CASSLPRESSYEQYF. In DNA, the CDR3 is TGTGCCAGCAGCCTCCCCAGGGAGAGCTCCTACGAGCAGTACTTC.

In its sample, this clone was seen a few times. The chain joins TRBV10-2 to TRBJ1-1; perhaps TRBD1 as D (6 bases). V lost 5 bases to trimming and J lost 1 base, with 11 bases between them. CDR3 length: 14 residues. Germline V CDR1 and CDR2: WSHSY, SAAADI. This chain's CDR3 is CASSKTGWNTEAFF. As DNA, the CDR3 is TGCGCCAGCAGTAAAACAGGGTGGAACACTGAAGCTTTCTTT.

Concerning this clone: One end of the junction varies from germline; a read error may be responsible. This sequence joins TRBV6-2 or TRBV6-3 and TRBJ1-2; no reliable D call. CDR3 size: 13 residues. CDR1 and CDR2 (germline): MNHEY, SVGEGT. The CDR3 sequence: CASIYFEVNVCTF. CDR3 in DNA: TGTGCCAGCATTTACTTTGAGGTAAATGTCTGCACCTTC.

The chain recombines TRBV10-1 with TRBJ2-3; 13 bases fit TRBD2. The V and J ends lost 2 bases and 7 bases, in that order; junction bases with no gene match: 3. Germline loops: CDR1 WNHNN, CDR2 SYGVQD (reference sequence). The length of the CDR3 is 15 residues. The CDR3, as DNA: TGCGCCAGCAGTGAGCGGACTAGCGGGAGTTATACGCAGTATTTT. Its protein product is CASSERTSGSYTQYF.

In its sample, this clone was seen a few times. This chain uses TRBV6-2 or TRBV6-3 with TRBJ1-2; a weak D match, TRBD1 (6 bases). The CDR3 is 14 residues long. Trimming took 4 bases from V and 4 from J, leaving 13 bases between them. Germline V gives CDR1 MNHEY, CDR2 SVGEGT. The CDR3 DNA is TGTGCCAGCAGTTTAACAGGGACCCTCTATGGCTACACCTTC. Encoded protein: CASSLTGTLYGYTF.

This clone was detected ten times or more. The chain employs TRBV28 and TRBJ1-4; possibly TRBD1 for D (5 bases). Trimming shortened V by 6 bases and J by 6 bases, and 11 bases separated the two germline ends. CDR1 is MDHEN and CDR2 is SYDVKM in the germline V gene. The CDR3 runs 13 residues. CDR3 sequence reads: CASSTQTDEKLFF. The CDR3 nucleotides read TGTGCCAGCAGCACCCAGACAGATGAAAAACTGTTTTTT.

This clone was counted between two and nine times. The V gene is TRBV27, the J gene TRBJ2-3; 7 nucleotides agree with TRBD1. V shed 7 bases, J shed 2 bases, and the junction held 9 bases outside the gene matches. This CDR3 is 15 amino acids long. CDR1 and CDR2 from the germline V gene are MNHEY and SMNVEV (reference sequence). The CDR3 DNA reads as TGTGCCAGCACCCTGAAGGGGGCAACCACAGATACGCAGTATTTT. Translated, it gives CASTLKGATTDTQYF.

This clone was seen a handful of times. The chain links TRBV28 to TRBJ2-7; 9 nucleotides line up with TRBD1. This CDR3 is built from 14 residues. The ends lost 7 bases at V and 5 bases at J; junction bases unmatched: 9. Per the germline V gene, CDR1 is MDHEN and CDR2 is SYDVKM. For the CDR3, the DNA is TGTGCCAGCACGACAGGGGGTAAGGTGGACGAGCAGTACTTC. As protein: CASTTGGKVDEQYF.

The chain couples TRBV27 to TRBJ2-3, with unresolved D. Germline CDR1 and CDR2: MNHEY and SMNVEV (reference sequence). The CDR3 totals 14 residues. V was clipped by 8 bases and J by 2 bases, with 14 bases between them. CDR3 nucleotide sequence: TGTGCCAGCGGCCTAAGGGCGATCACAGATACGCAGTATTTT. Translated, it gives CASGLRAITDTQYF.

The J gene is TRBJ1-5, the V gene TRBV6-4, with 10 bases matching TRBD1. Trimming took 0 bases from V and 0 from J; bases not matched to a gene: 8. The CDR3 totals 19 residues. In germline, CDR1 is MRHNA, CDR2 SNTAGT. CDR3 nucleotides: TGTGCCAGCAGTGACTCGAAGGGACAGGGGAATGGTAGCAATCAGCCCCAGCATTTT. This gives the protein CASSDSKGQGNGSNQPQHF.

This sequence joins TRBV28 and TRBJ2-2; TRBD2 matches 12 bases. This CDR3 region has 15 residues. The trim removed 6 bases at V and 4 bases at J, leaving 3 bases unmatched. Germline CDR1 reads MDHEN; CDR2 reads SYDVKM. For the CDR3, the DNA is TGTGCCAGCAGCCTGACTAGCGGGAGCACCGGGGAGCTGTTTTTT. This sequence encodes CASSLTSGSTGELFF. The full variable domain, with the rest looked up from reference TRBV28 and TRBJ2-2, is DVKVTQSSRYLVKRTGEKVFLECVQDMDHENMFWYRQDPGLGLRLIYFSYDVKMKEKGDIPEGYSVSREKKERFSLILESASTNQTSMYLCASSLTSGSTGELFFGEGSRLTVL.

This clone was detected only a few times. The chain is built from TRBV10-3 and TRBJ2-2; D tentatively fits TRBD1 or TRBD2 (5 bases each). The CDR3 is 15 amino acids. CDR1 is ENHRY and CDR2 is SYGVKD in the germline V gene. Between the trimmed V and J ends, which lost 6 bases and 3 bases, there was a span of 14 bases. The DNA of the CDR3 is TGTGCCATCAGCGCCTTTGGGGGAGACACCGGGGAGCTGTTTTTT. Its translation: CAISAFGGDTGELFF.

The sample holds a few counts of this clone. J is TRBJ1-2 and V is TRBV19; a weak D match, TRBD1 (5 bases). Germline V gene sequence: CDR1 LNHDA, CDR2 SQIVND (reference sequence). The CDR3 runs 15 residues. Trimming left V 3 bases short and J 3 bases short, with 14 bases between. The CDR3 region is CASSIRGVRDYGYTF. The CDR3 DNA follows: TGTGCCAGTAGTATTCGGGGGGTGCGGGACTATGGCTACACCTTC. The full variable domain, rest sourced from reference TRBV19 and TRBJ1-2, is DGGITQSPKYLFRKEGQNVTLSCEQNLNHDAMYWYRQDPGQGLRLIYYSQIVNDFQKGDIAEGYSVSREKKESFPLTVTSAQKNPTAFYLCASSIRGVRDYGYTFGSGTRLTVV.

This chain connects TRBV30 to TRBJ1-1, with a weak D call TRBD1 (6 bases). Germline CDR1 is GTSNPN and CDR2 is SVGIG (reference sequence). The CDR3 length is 15 residues. V was clipped by 3 bases and J by 1 base, with 15 bases between them. The CDR3 DNA follows: TGTGCCTGGAGCCGGTGGGGGGCAGGGAACACTGAAGCTTTCTTT. It yields the protein CAWSRWGAGNTEAFF.

The chain carries TRBV11-2 and TRBJ2-7, with TRBD1 matching 10 bases. Trimming took 3 bases from V and 2 from J; bases not matched to a gene: 7. This CDR3 contains 16 residues. The germline CDR1 and CDR2 sequences are SGHAT and FQNNGV. The CDR3 sequence: CASSFGPGQGPYEQYF. CDR3 DNA sequence: TGTGCCAGCAGCTTTGGCCCGGGACAGGGGCCCTACGAGCAGTACTTC.

This clone was recorded a few times. The chain combines TRBV15 with TRBJ2-7; a possible D gene is TRBD2 (5 bases). CDR3 length equals 13 residues. Trimming shortened V by 4 bases and J by 7 bases, and 14 bases separated the two germline ends. Germline-derived CDR1 and CDR2 are LNHNV and YYDKDF (reference sequence). The CDR3, as DNA: TGTGCCACCAGCATGAAGCTAGCCGGTGAGCAGTACTTC. This sequence encodes CATSMKLAGEQYF.

V gene TRBV19 combines with J gene TRBJ2-7; TRBD1 aligns across 12 bases. J was trimmed by 6 bases and V by 2 bases; bases with no gene match: 5. This CDR3 is 15 amino acids long. Germline CDR1 is LNHDA and CDR2 is SQIVND (reference sequence). The DNA of the CDR3 is TGTGCCAGTAGTATATCGGGGACAGGGGGCTTCGAGCAGTACTTC. Its protein product is CASSISGTGGFEQYF.

The chain is built from TRBV5-1 and TRBJ1-2; D call uncertain. The germline CDR1 and CDR2 sequences are SGHRS and YFSETQ. V was shortened by 2 bases and J by 4 bases, with 12 bases between the two germline ends. This CDR3 is built from 14 residues. Written as DNA, the CDR3 is TGCGCCAGCAGCTTAAGACCCGAGGTCTATGGCTACACCTTC. Residues: CASSLRPEVYGYTF. Supplemented by reference TRBV5-1 and TRBJ1-2, the full variable domain reads KAGVTQTPRYLIKTRGQQVTLSCSPISGHRSVSWYQQTPGQGLQFLFEYFSETQRNKGNFPGRFSGRQFSNSRSEMNVSTLELGDSALYLCASSLRPEVYGYTFGSGTRLTVV.

The V call is TRBV28, the J call TRBJ2-7, with D perhaps TRBD1 (6 bases). Germline V gives CDR1 MDHEN, CDR2 SYDVKM. The CDR3 consists of 14 residues. V was cut by 3 bases and J by 9 bases, with 18 bases left in between. DNA for the CDR3: TGTGCCAGCAGTTTCCTTACCGTAAAGGGGGTGCAGTACTTC. Translated, it gives CASSFLTVKGVQYF.

V and J are TRBV15 and TRBJ1-2; D is uncertain. CDR1 LNHNV and CDR2 YYDKDF come from the germline V gene (reference sequence). The CDR3 consists of 16 residues. V was pared by 1 base and J by 7 bases, with 19 bases between. The CDR3 loop reads CATSRGMGDGDSGYTF. CDR3 sequence (DNA): TGTGCCACCAGCAGAGGAATGGGCGATGGGGATAGTGGCTACACCTTC. The full variable domain, its missing parts supplied by reference TRBV15 and TRBJ1-2, is DAMVIQNPRYQVTQFGKPVTLSCSQTLNHNVMYWYQQKSSQAPKLLFHYYDKDFNNEADTPDNFQSRRPNTSFCFLDIRSPGLGDTAMYLCATSRGMGDGDSGYTFGSGTRLTVV.

This rearrangement joins TRBV5-1 to TRBJ2-7; a possible D gene is TRBD1 (6 bases). Trimming pared 0 bases from V and 3 bases from J, leaving 10 bases between. This CDR3 has 14 residues. Germline CDR1 and CDR2: SGHRS and YFSETQ. Written as DNA, the CDR3 is TGCGCCAGCAGCTTGGGGGACACCCGCTACGAGCAGTACTTC. Protein sequence: CASSLGDTRYEQYF. Full variable domain (outside the CDR3, taken from reference TRBV5-1 and TRBJ2-7): KAGVTQTPRYLIKTRGQQVTLSCSPISGHRSVSWYQQTPGQGLQFLFEYFSETQRNKGNFPGRFSGRQFSNSRSEMNVSTLELGDSALYLCASSLGDTRYEQYFGPGTRLTVT.

At least ten counts were recorded for this clone. This chain connects TRBV20-1 to TRBJ1-1; unclear D gene. Germline V CDR1 and CDR2: DFQATT, SNEGSKA (reference sequence). The CDR3 extends over 11 amino acids. V lost 4 bases to trimming and J lost 4 bases, with 7 bases between them. The DNA of the CDR3 is TGCAGTGCTACGGGATCCACTGAAGCTTTCTTT. Its protein is CSATGSTEAFF.

Only a few counts were recorded for this clone. This sequence joins TRBV6-1 and TRBJ2-2; perhaps TRBD1 as D (6 bases). V shed 2 bases and J shed 3 bases, with 10 bases lying between them. The CDR3 totals 15 residues. The germline gives CDR1 MNHNS, CDR2 SASEGT. The CDR3, as DNA: TGTGCCAGCAGTGAAACGGCAGGGGACACCGGGGAGCTGTTTTTT. Amino acids: CASSETAGDTGELFF.

The J gene is TRBJ1-1, the V gene TRBV12-3 or TRBV12-4; D remains unclear. The CDR3 length is 12 residues. Trimming took off 4 bases at V and 9 bases at J, with 12 bases between the two ends. This CDR3 is CASSSGERKAFF. CDR3 nucleotide sequence: TGTGCCAGCAGTTCCGGGGAGAGAAAAGCTTTCTTT.